This T cell receptor beta chain was identified during a study of early T cells in non-severe SARS-CoV-2 infection. Study overall: The authors sequenced bulk RNA from unsorted whole blood, leaving chains unpaired.

Study conclusions and caveats: VDJdb-based annotation leaned toward anti-spike CD8 responses and missed private and CD4 specificities.

As part of library construction, unique molecular identifiers were attached to individual cDNA molecules. TCRdb independently ran MiXCR on the 5' RACE reads; one entry per CDR3 protein. Among around 52,000 distinct CDR3 sequences listed, around 12% were seen once. This clonotype appeared a few times. What it binds is unknown. V dropped 6 bases and J dropped 6 bases, with 23 bases sitting between them. CDR3 length: 15 amino acids. Germline V gene sequence: CDR1 DFQATT, CDR2 SNEGSKA (reference sequence). The sequenced material came from whole blood. This chain joins TRBV20-1 and TRBJ1-1; D is possibly TRBD1 (5 bases). The receptor was isolated from an adult who was a healthcare worker with PCR-confirmed SARS-CoV-2 infection or an uninfected control (not recorded which). CDR3 sequence: CSAIEAGRISPEAFF. The CDR3 DNA is TGCAGTGCAATAGAGGCGGGGCGAATTTCCCCTGAAGCTTTCTTT.